One and the same sample provided the 32 T cell receptor beta chains below, sequenced in a study of regulatory T cells in long-lasting Graves disease. Indicated time point: persistent/refractory GD, antithyroid drugs over 5 years with positive TRAb. RNA from PBMCs was the source of the TCR library. In building TCR beta libraries, iRepertoire HTBI primers were used together with Arm-PCR of CDR3 regions. TCRdb called the multiplex PCR reads again in MiXCR, with one record for every CDR3 protein. In the table there are fewer than 450,000 distinct CDR3 sequences, around 24% of which are singletons. The source was peripheral blood mononuclear cells (PBMCs), collected when the disease was refractory, from a patient treated with antithyroid drugs. These TCRs come from a female donor with Graves disease.

Only a few counts were recorded for this clonotype. This chain links TRBV30 with TRBJ2-7; D not certain. Trimming cost V 1 base and J 4 bases, with 17 bases left between them. CDR1 and CDR2 from the germline V gene are GTSNPN and SVGIG (reference sequence). This CDR3 is 15 amino acids long. Here the CDR3 reads CAWSAKRAFRYEQYF. The CDR3 coding sequence is TGTGCCTGGAGTGCAAAACGGGCGTTTCGGTACGAGCAGTACTTC.

At least ten counts were recorded for this clonotype. V usage is TRBV6-1 and J usage is TRBJ1-1, with TRBD1 identical over 10 bases. CDR1 and CDR2 from the germline V gene are MNHNS and SASEGT. This CDR3 region has 20 residues. J was trimmed by 0 bases and V by 7 bases; bases with no gene match: 20. The CDR3 loop reads CASTKRATGTGANMNTEAFF. Here the CDR3 DNA reads TGTGCCAGCACGAAAAGAGCTACCGGGACAGGGGCTAACATGAACACTGAAGCTTTCTTT.

The V gene is TRBV7-9, the J gene TRBJ2-2; TRBD2 agrees at 11 bases. Looked up from germline, CDR1 is SEHNR and CDR2 is FQNEAQ (reference sequence). V gave up 1 base and J gave up 6 bases; unmatched junction bases: 4. The CDR3 extends over 16 amino acids. The CDR3 DNA sequence: TGTGCCAGCAGCTTAGGTCTAGCGGGAGGAGCCGGGGAGCTGTTTTTT. This translates into CASSLGLAGGAGELFF.

This clonotype was counted many times. The gene calls are TRBV28 and TRBJ2-7, with 13 bases identical to TRBD2. Germline V gene lookup returns CDR1 MDHEN and CDR2 SYDVKM. J was trimmed by 3 bases and V by 6 bases; bases with no gene match: 5. This CDR3 is built from 15 residues. This CDR3 reads CASSTGTSGVYEQYF. CDR3 sequence (DNA): TGTGCCAGCAGCACGGGGACTAGCGGGGTCTACGAGCAGTACTTC.

The chain employs TRBV10-3 and TRBJ1-2; no reliable D call. Trimming pared 0 bases from V and 8 bases from J, leaving 10 bases between. The CDR3 spans 13 residues. From germline, CDR1 is ENHRY and CDR2 SYGVKD. The CDR3 DNA reads TGTGCCATCAGTGAGTCGGGAGGGTACGGCTACACCTTC. This gives the protein CAISESGGYGYTF.

This clonotype was found many times. The chain uses TRBV6-5 and TRBJ2-5, with 10 nucleotides matching TRBD2. The J segment lost 5 bases and the V segment lost 3 bases, leaving 12 bases of the junction unmatched. The CDR3 extends over 17 amino acids. CDR1 is MNHEY and CDR2 is SVGAGI in the germline V gene. This chain's CDR3 is CASSYSNQGLASETQYF. Written as DNA, the CDR3 is TGTGCCAGCAGTTATTCGAATCAGGGACTAGCGAGCGAGACCCAGTACTTC.

This clonotype was seen a few times. The rearrangement joins TRBV20-1 to TRBJ1-1, with D hard to call. V lost 0 bases, J lost 0 bases, and 11 bases lay in between. This CDR3 comprises 15 residues. Germline lookup yields CDR1 DFQATT and CDR2 SNEGSKA (reference sequence). Here the CDR3 DNA reads TGCAGTGCTAGAGATTTCACAGATATGAACACTGAAGCTTTCTTT. Translating it yields CSARDFTDMNTEAFF.

The rearrangement uses TRBV4-1 and TRBJ2-3; D not resolved. There are 14 residues in the CDR3. CDR1 is MGHRA and CDR2 is YSYEKL in the germline V gene. Trimming pared 4 bases from V and 2 bases from J, leaving 10 bases between. CDR3 DNA sequence: TGCGCCAGCAGCCCCAGCCTTTCCACAGATACGCAGTATTTT. This translates into CASSPSLSTDTQYF.

The chain links TRBV6-2 or TRBV6-3 to TRBJ1-6; D not resolved. Trimming took off 8 bases at V and 6 bases at J, with 8 bases between the two ends. The CDR3 contains 12 residues. Germline V gives CDR1 MNHEY, CDR2 SVGEGT. The CDR3 nucleotides are TGTGCCAGCTCAAGGGTTAATTCACCCCTCCACTTT. It encodes CASSRVNSPLHF.

This clonotype was picked up many times. Written as DNA, the CDR3 is TGTGCCAGCAGTTTACGACAGGGGGTTGTTGGCTACACCTTC. Translating it yields CASSLRQGVVGYTF. The chain joins TRBV27 to TRBJ1-2; 9 nucleotides align to TRBD1. J lost 7 bases, V lost 2 bases, and 5 bases had no gene match. Looked up from germline, CDR1 is MNHEY and CDR2 is SMNVEV (reference sequence). This CDR3 has 14 amino acids.

V and J are TRBV29-1 and TRBJ2-2, with D tentatively TRBD1 (5 bases). The CDR3 contains 16 residues. Trimming pared 3 bases from V and 6 bases from J, leaving 20 bases between. Germline V gene lookup returns CDR1 SQVTM and CDR2 ANQGSEA. CDR3 loop: CSVEDSRVGVSGELFF. The DNA of the CDR3 is TGCAGCGTTGAGGATTCCAGGGTTGGGGTTTCCGGGGAGCTGTTTTTT.

The table lists this clonotype with a few counts. The rearrangement links TRBV6-5 to TRBJ1-5; no firm D call. This CDR3 contains 15 residues. Trimming shortened V by 4 bases and J by 6 bases, and 16 bases separated the two germline ends. Germline loops: CDR1 MNHEY, CDR2 SVGAGI. The CDR3: CASSLDLPSRQPQHF. The CDR3 bases are TGTGCCAGCAGTTTAGACCTTCCATCTCGTCAGCCCCAGCATTTT.

The table lists this clonotype with many counts. The chain uses TRBV29-1 and TRBJ2-2; no clear D gene. CDR1 SQVTM and CDR2 ANQGSEA come from the germline V gene. Between the trimmed V and J ends, which lost 4 bases and 3 bases, there was a span of 9 bases. CDR3 length equals 13 residues. CDR3 nucleotide sequence: TGCAGCGTTGTTGGTCCCGACACCGGGGAGCTGTTTTTT. It encodes CSVVGPDTGELFF.

The rearrangement uses TRBV18 and TRBJ1-5; possibly TRBD1 for D (6 bases). Germline V gene sequence: CDR1 KGHSH, CDR2 LQKENI. V was pared by 3 bases and J by 2 bases, with 14 bases between. CDR3 length: 16 residues. Written as DNA, the CDR3 is TGTGCCAGCTCACCCGAAGGGGGTATTGGCAATCAGCCCCAGCATTTT. Its protein is CASSPEGGIGNQPQHF.

In its sample, this clonotype was seen many times. The chain couples TRBV20-1 to TRBJ1-1, with 8 positions matching TRBD1. This CDR3 comprises 13 residues. Trimming cost V 3 bases and J 3 bases; bases outside gene matches: 3. Germline V CDR1 and CDR2: DFQATT, SNEGSKA (reference sequence). The CDR3, as DNA: TGCAGTGCTAGCTGGACAGGGCACACTGAAGCTTTCTTT. It specifies CSASWTGHTEAFF.

This clonotype occurred a few times. This chain joins TRBV12-5 and TRBJ1-5; D remains ambiguous. Trimming took 1 base from V and 2 from J, leaving 6 bases between them. Germline assignment: CDR1 LGHNT and CDR2 FRNRAP. This CDR3 is 14 amino acids long. CDR3 in amino acids: CASGLAPGNQPQHF. The CDR3 DNA follows: TGTGCTAGTGGTTTGGCCCCAGGCAATCAGCCCCAGCATTTT. The variable domain in full, completed from reference TRBV12-5 and TRBJ1-5, reads DARVTQTPRHKVTEMGQEVTMRCQPILGHNTVFWYRQTMMQGLELLAYFRNRAPLDDSGMPKDRFSAEMPDATLATLKIQPSEPRDSAVYFCASGLAPGNQPQHFGDGTRLSIL.

The table lists this clonotype with many counts. CDR3 DNA sequence: TGTGCCAGCAGTCAGAAAACAGGACAGGGCCCTGCCTTCTTC. It specifies CASSQKTGQGPAFF. The chain couples TRBV2 to TRBJ2-1; TRBD1 matches 8 bases. This CDR3 has 14 residues. In germline, CDR1 is SNHLY, CDR2 FYNNEI. The trim removed 5 bases at V and 16 bases at J, leaving 16 bases unmatched.

This clonotype occurred a few times. This sequence may be a read error, since a much larger clone differs from it by one base. The chain employs TRBV12-3 or TRBV12-4 and TRBJ2-7, with 8 bases aligning to TRBD2. This CDR3 contains 15 residues. Trimming cost V 4 bases and J 5 bases; bases outside gene matches: 10. Written as DNA, the CDR3 is TGTGCCAGCAGTTCGGTAGCGGGAAGGGCGAACGAGCAGTACTTC. As protein: CASSSVAGRANEQYF.

This clonotype came up a few times. The CDR3 region is CASSPGSYRGNQPQHF. The CDR3 bases are TGTGCCAGCAGCCCGGGTTCATATAGGGGCAATCAGCCCCAGCATTTT. This rearrangement joins TRBV11-2 to TRBJ1-5, with D hard to call. Trimming removed 5 bases from V and 2 bases from J, with 16 bases in between. The CDR3 extends over 16 amino acids. The germline V gene has CDR1 SGHAT and CDR2 FQNNGV.

A few counts support this clonotype. The chain uses TRBV2 and TRBJ1-3, with D hard to call. V lost 4 bases, J lost 4 bases, and 14 bases lay in between. CDR1 SNHLY and CDR2 FYNNEI come from the germline V gene. The CDR3 has 15 amino acids. The CDR3 loop is CASSVAGLIGNTIYF. The CDR3 DNA follows: TGTGCCAGCAGTGTGGCAGGTCTGATCGGAAACACCATATATTTT.

V and J are TRBV27 and TRBJ2-5, with D maybe TRBD1 (6 bases). There are 12 residues in the CDR3. Germline CDR1 and CDR2: MNHEY and SMNVEV (reference sequence). V was clipped by 8 bases and J by 3 bases, with 10 bases between them. The CDR3 region has the DNA TGTGCCAGCCGACAGGCGAAAGAGACCCAGTACTTC. Its translation is CASRQAKETQYF.

The chain uses TRBV19 and TRBJ1-4; D may be TRBD1 (5 bases). The CDR3 extends over 14 amino acids. Trimming removed 3 bases at V and 2 bases at J, with 7 bases between. Germline V gene lookup returns CDR1 LNHDA and CDR2 SQIVND (reference sequence). The CDR3 coding sequence is TGTGCCAGTAGTATGTGGGGGACTAATGAAAAACTGTTTTTT. This encodes CASSMWGTNEKLFF.

The chain recombines TRBV20-1 with TRBJ2-7; TRBD1 agrees at 8 bases. V shed 0 bases and J 4 bases; nucleotides not matched to a gene: 11. The CDR3 is made up of 16 amino acids. The V gene's germline CDR1 is DFQATT and CDR2 SNEGSKA (reference sequence). CDR3 residues: CSARDRDGRGLYEQYF. CDR3 in DNA: TGCAGTGCTAGAGATCGGGATGGCAGGGGGCTATACGAGCAGTACTTC.

This clonotype was seen a few times. The chain employs TRBV5-1 and TRBJ2-7; 11 bases map to TRBD2. Germline V CDR1 and CDR2: SGHRS, YFSETQ. The CDR3 extends over 16 amino acids. With V trimmed by 9 bases and J by 3 bases, 14 bases remained unmatched. This CDR3 reads CATSGGLAEGRYEQYF. Here the CDR3 DNA reads TGCGCCACCTCCGGGGGACTAGCGGAGGGACGCTACGAGCAGTACTTC. Using reference TRBV5-1 and TRBJ2-7 for the parts outside the CDR3, the full variable domain is KAGVTQTPRYLIKTRGQQVTLSCSPISGHRSVSWYQQTPGQGLQFLFEYFSETQRNKGNFPGRFSGRQFSNSRSEMNVSTLELGDSALYLCATSGGLAEGRYEQYFGPGTRLTVT.

There are a few counts of this clonotype. The chain couples TRBV6-1 to TRBJ2-1, with 8 bases fitting TRBD2. Germline V gene lookup returns CDR1 MNHNS and CDR2 SASEGT. V lost 6 bases to trimming and J lost 5 bases; unmatched junction nucleotides: 12. The CDR3 consists of 16 residues. The CDR3 region is CASRDWGTSGDNEQFF. DNA for the CDR3: TGTGCCAGCAGGGATTGGGGAACTAGCGGAGACAATGAGCAGTTCTTC.

This clonotype was found a few times. The chain recombines TRBV28 with TRBJ1-1; 8 nucleotides agree with TRBD1. The CDR3 has 12 residues. Looked up from germline, CDR1 is MDHEN and CDR2 is SYDVKM. With V trimmed by 6 bases and J by 11 bases, 8 bases remained unmatched. CDR3 nucleotide sequence: TGTGCCAGCAGCCTCGGACAGGGTTTGGCTTTCTTT. Protein sequence: CASSLGQGLAFF. Supplemented by reference TRBV28 and TRBJ1-1, the full variable domain reads DVKVTQSSRYLVKRTGEKVFLECVQDMDHENMFWYRQDPGLGLRLIYFSYDVKMKEKGDIPEGYSVSREKKERFSLILESASTNQTSMYLCASSLGQGLAFFGQGTRLTVV.

This clonotype came up a few times. This chain joins TRBV20-1 and TRBJ1-6; unclear D gene. Between the trimmed V and J ends, which lost 0 bases and 12 bases, there was a span of 6 bases. The CDR3 extends over 11 amino acids. The V gene's germline CDR1 is DFQATT and CDR2 SNEGSKA (reference sequence). This chain's CDR3 is CSARDLGPLHF. The CDR3 bases are TGCAGTGCTAGAGATCTGGGACCCCTCCACTTT.

To note about this clonotype: Germline and junction disagree at one end, which may indicate a read error. The chain links TRBV6-1 to TRBJ2-5, with a weak D call TRBD2 (5 bases). Germline V gene sequence: CDR1 MNHNS, CDR2 SASEGT. The CDR3 consists of 14 residues. The CDR3 DNA follows: TGTGCCAGCAGCCGTCACCCCGGAGCGGAGACCCGGTACTTC. Translated: CASSRHPGAETRYF.

This clonotype was counted at least ten times. The gene calls are TRBV20-1 and TRBJ1-5; D is possibly TRBD1 (5 bases). This CDR3 is 13 amino acids long. The V end was cut by 3 bases, the J end by 7 bases, with 13 bases between. The germline V gene encodes CDR1 DFQATT and CDR2 SNEGSKA (reference sequence). This CDR3 is CSARSVRGQPQHF. As DNA, the CDR3 is TGCAGTGCTAGGTCAGTGAGGGGACAGCCCCAGCATTTT.

This clonotype was seen a few times. The chain employs TRBV30 and TRBJ1-2; tentatively, D is TRBD1 (5 bases). Trimming took off 8 bases at V and 4 bases at J, with 14 bases between the two ends. From germline, CDR1 is GTSNPN and CDR2 SVGIG (reference sequence). The CDR3 covers 12 residues. The CDR3 region is CAGLGVIYGYTF. CDR3 DNA: TGTGCCGGGCTGGGGGTAATCTATGGCTACACCTTC.

This clonotype was observed a few times. V gene TRBV20-1 combines with J gene TRBJ2-7, with 8 bases that match TRBD2. With V trimmed by 6 bases and J by 4 bases, 8 bases remained unmatched. The germline V gene has CDR1 DFQATT and CDR2 SNEGSKA (reference sequence). The CDR3 spans 13 residues. The CDR3 DNA follows: TGCAGTGCCTCGGGGGGGAGGAATTACGAGCAGTACTTC. Translated: CSASGGRNYEQYF.

This clonotype was counted only a few times. V and J are TRBV20-1 and TRBJ2-5; perhaps TRBD1 as D (9 bases). The V end was cut by 1 base, the J end by 1 base, with 25 bases between. The length of the CDR3 is 19 residues. Germline V CDR1 and CDR2: DFQATT, SNEGSKA (reference sequence). Here the CDR3 DNA reads TGCAGTGCTAGAGCGGGGGGGGGAAGGGACAGGGATATCCAAGAGACCCAGTACTTC. Encoded protein: CSARAGGGRDRDIQETQYF.